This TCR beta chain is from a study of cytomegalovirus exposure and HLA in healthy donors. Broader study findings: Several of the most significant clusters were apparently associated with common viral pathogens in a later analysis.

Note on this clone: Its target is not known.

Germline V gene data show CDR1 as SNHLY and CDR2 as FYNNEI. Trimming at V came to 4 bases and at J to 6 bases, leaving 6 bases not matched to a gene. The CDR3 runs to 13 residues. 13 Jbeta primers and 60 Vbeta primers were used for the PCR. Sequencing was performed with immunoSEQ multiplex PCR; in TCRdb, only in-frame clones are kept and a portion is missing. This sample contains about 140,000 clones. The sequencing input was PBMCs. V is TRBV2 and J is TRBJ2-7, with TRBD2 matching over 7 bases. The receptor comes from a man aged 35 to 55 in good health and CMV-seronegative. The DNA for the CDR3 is TGTGCCAGCAGTGGTGGGGGGGGTGGCGAGCAGTACTTC. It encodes CASSGGGGGEQYF.